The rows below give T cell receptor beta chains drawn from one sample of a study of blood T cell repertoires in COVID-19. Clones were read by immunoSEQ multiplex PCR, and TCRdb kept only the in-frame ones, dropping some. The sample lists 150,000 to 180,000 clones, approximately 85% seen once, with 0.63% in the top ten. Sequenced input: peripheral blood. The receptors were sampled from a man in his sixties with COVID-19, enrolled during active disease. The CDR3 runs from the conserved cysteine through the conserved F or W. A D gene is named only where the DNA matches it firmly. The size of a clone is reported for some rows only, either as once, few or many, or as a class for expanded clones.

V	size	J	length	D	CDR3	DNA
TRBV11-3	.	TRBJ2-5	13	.	CASSRGSQETQYF	TGTGCCAGCAGCCGAGGGTCCCAAGAGACCCAGTACTTC
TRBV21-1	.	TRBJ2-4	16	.	CASSKAEGTGQNIQYF	TGTGCCAGCAGCAAAGCGGAGGGGACAGGGCAAAACATTCAGTACTTC
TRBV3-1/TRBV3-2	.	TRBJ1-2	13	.	CASSPYQGQGYTF	TGTGCCAGCAGCCCCTACCAGGGGCAGGGCTACACCTTC
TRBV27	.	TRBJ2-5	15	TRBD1	CASRPLGQGKETQYF	TGTGCCAGCAGACCCTTGGGACAGGGTAAAGAGACCCAGTACTTC
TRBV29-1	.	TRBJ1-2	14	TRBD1	CSVGGQTAIYGYTF	TGCAGCGTGGGGGGACAGACAGCGATCTATGGCTACACCTTC
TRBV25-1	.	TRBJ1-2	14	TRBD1	CASHPDRDGYGYTF	TGTGCCAGCCATCCGGACAGGGACGGCTATGGCTACACCTTC
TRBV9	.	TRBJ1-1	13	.	CASSVTSSTEAFF	TGTGCCAGCAGCGTCACCTCCAGCACTGAAGCTTTCTTT
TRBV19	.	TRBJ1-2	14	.	CASSIGPGLGGYTF	TGTGCCAGTAGTATAGGACCGGGACTAGGAGGCTACACCTTC
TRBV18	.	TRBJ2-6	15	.	CASSPPATGANVLTF	TGTGCCAGCTCACCACCAGCTACTGGGGCCAACGTCCTGACTTTC
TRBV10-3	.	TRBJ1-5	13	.	CASARGNDQPQHF	TGTGCATCAGCACGGGGGAATGATCAGCCCCAGCATTTT
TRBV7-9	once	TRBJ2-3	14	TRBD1	CASKGQVTRDTQYF	TGTGCCAGCAAGGGACAGGTAACCCGGGATACGCAGTATTTT
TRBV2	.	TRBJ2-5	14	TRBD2	CASRAGLGGETQYF	TGTGCCAGCAGAGCTGGACTGGGGGGGGAGACCCAGTACTTC
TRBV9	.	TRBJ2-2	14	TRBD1	CASRWGTDTGELFF	TGTGCCAGCAGGTGGGGGACAGACACCGGGGAGCTGTTTTTT
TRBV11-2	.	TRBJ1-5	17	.	CASSLSLGGDLNQPQHF	TGTGCCAGCAGCTTAAGTCTGGGGGGGGATCTCAATCAGCCCCAGCATTTT
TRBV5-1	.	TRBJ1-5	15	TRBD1	CASSLETGTNQPQHF	TGCGCCAGCAGCTTGGAGACAGGGACTAATCAGCCCCAGCATTTT
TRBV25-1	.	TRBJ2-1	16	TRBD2	CASSDLASGGYNEQFF	TGTGCCAGCAGTGATCTCGCTAGCGGGGGCTACAATGAGCAGTTCTTC
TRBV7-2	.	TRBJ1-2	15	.	CASSPNVGGNYGYTF	TGTGCCAGCAGCCCCAACGTAGGGGGTAACTATGGCTACACCTTC
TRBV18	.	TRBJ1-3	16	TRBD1	CASSRLNRGSGNTIYF	TGTGCCAGCTCACGACTAAACAGGGGCTCTGGAAACACCATATATTTT
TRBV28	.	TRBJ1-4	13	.	CASQTGLREKLFF	TGTGCCAGCCAAACAGGGCTCCGGGAAAAACTGTTTTTT
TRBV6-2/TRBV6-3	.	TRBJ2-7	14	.	CASSYSGRANEQYF	TGTGCCAGCAGTTACTCGGGCAGGGCCAACGAGCAGTACTTC
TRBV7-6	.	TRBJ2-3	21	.	CASSLYRGFGLIFESTDTQYF	TGTGCCAGCAGCTTATATAGGGGTTTTGGGCTAATCTTCGAAAGCACAGATACGCAGTATTTT
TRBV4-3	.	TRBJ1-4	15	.	CASSQDLGERTKLFF	TGCGCCAGCAGCCAAGATCTCGGGGAAAGGACTAAACTGTTTTTT
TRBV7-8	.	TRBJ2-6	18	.	CASSTPVPTPSGANVLTF	TGTGCCAGCAGCACACCAGTCCCCACACCTTCTGGGGCCAACGTCCTGACTTTC
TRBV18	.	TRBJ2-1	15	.	CASSPPSGSYNEQFF	TGTGCCAGCTCACCTCCAAGCGGCTCCTACAATGAGCAGTTCTTC
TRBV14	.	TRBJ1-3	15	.	CASSQDGGGGNTIYF	TGTGCCAGCAGCCAAGATGGCGGTGGGGGAAACACCATATATTTT
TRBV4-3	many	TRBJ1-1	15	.	CASSQDRTMGTEAFF	TGCGCCAGCAGCCAAGATAGAACTATGGGCACTGAAGCTTTCTTT
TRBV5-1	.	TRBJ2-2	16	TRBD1	CASSLGQGAATGELFF	TGCGCCAGCAGCTTGGGACAGGGGGCCGCCACCGGGGAGCTGTTTTTT
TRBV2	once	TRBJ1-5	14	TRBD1	CASSPTGGFQPQHF	TGTGCCAGCAGCCCGACAGGGGGCTTTCAGCCCCAGCATTTT
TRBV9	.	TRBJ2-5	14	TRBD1	CASSFDRGQETQYF	TGTGCCAGCTCATTCGACAGGGGGCAAGAGACCCAGTACTTC
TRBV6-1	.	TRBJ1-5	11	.	CASSLGQPQHF	TGTGCCAGCAGCCTCGGTCAGCCCCAGCATTTT
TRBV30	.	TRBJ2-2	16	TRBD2	CAWSVPAGGPTGELFF	TGTGCCTGGAGTGTACCAGCGGGAGGGCCCACCGGGGAGCTGTTTTTT
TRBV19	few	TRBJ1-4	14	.	CASSKSFAGEKLFF	TGTGCCAGTAGTAAGTCATTTGCGGGTGAAAAACTGTTTTTT
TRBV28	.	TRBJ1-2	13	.	CASRPQATRGYTF	TGTGCCAGCAGACCACAGGCGACCCGGGGCTACACCTTC
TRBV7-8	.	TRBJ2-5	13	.	CASSRGPEETQYF	TGTGCCAGCAGCCGGGGCCCAGAAGAGACCCAGTACTTC
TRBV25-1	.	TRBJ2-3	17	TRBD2	CASSGRTSGRAVDTQYF	TGTGCCAGCAGTGGCCGAACTAGCGGGAGGGCCGTAGATACGCAGTATTTT
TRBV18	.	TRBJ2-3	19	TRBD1	CASSTRDRGSGRWADTQYF	TGTGCCAGCTCAACCCGGGACAGGGGTTCCGGTCGTTGGGCAGATACGCAGTATTTT
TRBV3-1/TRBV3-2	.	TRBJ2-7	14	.	CASRNDRLPYEQYF	TGTGCCAGCAGAAACGACAGGTTGCCCTACGAGCAGTACTTC